The rows below give T cell receptor beta chains drawn from one sample of a study of cytomegalovirus exposure and HLA in healthy donors. This table comes from immunoSEQ multiplex PCR, and its TCRdb copy is limited to in-frame clones, with some not included. The repertoire has 200,000 to 250,000 clones, approximately 80% of them found once; the top ten carry 1.1% to 1.5%. The sample consisted of PBMCs. The receptors were sampled from a girl aged 5-17 years in good health and CMV-seronegative. The CDR3 runs from the conserved cysteine through the conserved F or W. A D gene is named only where the DNA matches it firmly. Some rows have no size entry. The others give once, few or many, or a class for an expanded clone.

CDR3 DNA: TGTGCCAGCAGTGAACTACAGCACAATGAGCAGTTCTTC
CDR3 protein: CASSELQHNEQFF
clone size: -
D gene: -
V gene: TRBV6-1
J gene: TRBJ2-1

CDR3 DNA: TGTGCCAGCAGCCAAGTACAGAACACTGAAGCTTTCTTT
CDR3 protein: CASSQVQNTEAFF
clone size: few
D gene: -
V gene: TRBV14
J gene: TRBJ1-1

CDR3 DNA: TGTGCCAGCAGCTTAAGCGGGGGAGGTCAAGAGACCCAGTACTTC
CDR3 protein: CASSLSGGGQETQYF
clone size: few
D gene: TRBD2
V gene: TRBV7-3
J gene: TRBJ2-5

CDR3 DNA: TGTGCCAGCAGTTTACCCAGCGGGGGCCTATCCTACGAGCAGTACTTC
CDR3 protein: CASSLPSGGLSYEQYF
clone size: -
D gene: TRBD2
V gene: TRBV28
J gene: TRBJ2-7

CDR3 DNA: TGTGCCAGCAGTGAATGGGCTAGCGGGGGGGCCCATGAGCAGTTCTTC
CDR3 protein: CASSEWASGGAHEQFF
clone size: -
D gene: TRBD2
V gene: TRBV2
J gene: TRBJ2-1

CDR3 DNA: TGTGCCAGCAGCACTCAGCGGGCAGACTACAATGAGCAGTTCTTC
CDR3 protein: CASSTQRADYNEQFF
clone size: -
D gene: -
V gene: TRBV9
J gene: TRBJ2-1

CDR3 DNA: TGTGCCAGCAGCCCTTCTCTAGCGGGGTCCTACAATGAGCAGTTCTTC
CDR3 protein: CASSPSLAGSYNEQFF
clone size: -
D gene: TRBD2
V gene: TRBV7-2
J gene: TRBJ2-1

CDR3 DNA: TGTGCCAGCGGTGTTCAGTCTGGCCTGAGGGGGTCCATGAACACTGAAGCTTTCTTT
CDR3 protein: CASGVQSGLRGSMNTEAFF
clone size: -
D gene: -
V gene: TRBV6-1
J gene: TRBJ1-1

CDR3 DNA: TGTGCCACCAGCAGTCGGACCGAGGGCCCTGCTGATACGCAGTATTTT
CDR3 protein: CATSSRTEGPADTQYF
clone size: -
D gene: -
V gene: TRBV15
J gene: TRBJ2-3

CDR3 DNA: TGTGCCAGCTCACCACGCGCGGGGGGGCGGTCAGATACGCAGTATTTT
CDR3 protein: CASSPRAGGRSDTQYF
clone size: -
D gene: TRBD2
V gene: TRBV18
J gene: TRBJ2-3

CDR3 DNA: TGTGCCAGCAGCTTAGGGTCCGGGGGGGGCAACACTGAAGCTTTCTTT
CDR3 protein: CASSLGSGGGNTEAFF
clone size: few
D gene: -
V gene: TRBV7-2
J gene: TRBJ1-1

CDR3 DNA: TGTGCCAGCAGCTTAGCCGGACCGGGGGACGGAAGGTTGAACACTGAAGCTTTCTTT
CDR3 protein: CASSLAGPGDGRLNTEAFF
clone size: -
D gene: -
V gene: TRBV11-2
J gene: TRBJ1-1

CDR3 DNA: TGTGCCAGCAGACAGGGGGTGGTCACTGAAGCTTTCTTT
CDR3 protein: CASRQGVVTEAFF
clone size: -
D gene: TRBD1
V gene: TRBV28
J gene: TRBJ1-1

CDR3 DNA: TGTGCCAGCTCACTAAACAGGGAGAATGGCTACACCTTC
CDR3 protein: CASSLNRENGYTF
clone size: once
D gene: -
V gene: TRBV18
J gene: TRBJ1-2

CDR3 DNA: TGTGCCAGCAGTTCTACCCCAAGCACAGATACGCAGTATTTT
CDR3 protein: CASSSTPSTDTQYF
clone size: -
D gene: -
V gene: TRBV27
J gene: TRBJ2-3

CDR3 DNA: TGTGCCAGCAGCCCAATACTTACAGGAAACTATGGCTACACCTTC
CDR3 protein: CASSPILTGNYGYTF
clone size: -
D gene: -
V gene: TRBV7-9
J gene: TRBJ1-2

CDR3 DNA: TGTGCCAGCAGTAAGACAGGGGGCCTATGGTATGGCTACACCTTC
CDR3 protein: CASSKTGGLWYGYTF
clone size: -
D gene: TRBD1
V gene: TRBV6-5
J gene: TRBJ1-2

CDR3 DNA: TGTGCCAGTGGTTGGGGGCAGAACACTGAAGCTTTCTTT
CDR3 protein: CASGWGQNTEAFF
clone size: few
D gene: -
V gene: TRBV6-1
J gene: TRBJ1-1

CDR3 DNA: TGTGCCAGCGGTGATTACAACGAGCAGTACTTC
CDR3 protein: CASGDYNEQYF
clone size: -
D gene: -
V gene: TRBV6-5
J gene: TRBJ2-7

CDR3 DNA: TGTGCCAGTAGCTTGAACACTGAAGCTTTCTTT
CDR3 protein: CASSLNTEAFF
clone size: -
D gene: -
V gene: TRBV19
J gene: TRBJ1-1

CDR3 DNA: TGCAGCGACGGTTCAGGCCTCTATGGCTACACCTTC
CDR3 protein: CSDGSGLYGYTF
clone size: -
D gene: -
V gene: TRBV29-1
J gene: TRBJ1-2

CDR3 DNA: TGCGCCAGCAGCTTGGGGAGACAGGCGAGGGACTCCTACGAGCAGTACTTC
CDR3 protein: CASSLGRQARDSYEQYF
clone size: -
D gene: -
V gene: TRBV5-1
J gene: TRBJ2-7

CDR3 DNA: TGTGCCAGCAGTTTGCGGGTTGGAAACACCATATATTTT
CDR3 protein: CASSLRVGNTIYF
clone size: -
D gene: -
V gene: TRBV28
J gene: TRBJ1-3

CDR3 DNA: TGTGCCAGCAGCTTCCACAGGGGCAGCAATCAGCCCCAGCATTTT
CDR3 protein: CASSFHRGSNQPQHF
clone size: -
D gene: TRBD1
V gene: TRBV7-8
J gene: TRBJ1-5

CDR3 DNA: TGTGCCAGCAGCTTACTGACAAGTCAAGAGACCCAGTACTTC
CDR3 protein: CASSLLTSQETQYF
clone size: -
D gene: -
V gene: TRBV7-8
J gene: TRBJ2-5

CDR3 DNA: TGTGCCAGCAGCGAGCAAAGGGGCCAAGAGACCCAGTACTTC
CDR3 protein: CASSEQRGQETQYF
clone size: -
D gene: -
V gene: TRBV6-1
J gene: TRBJ2-5

CDR3 DNA: TGTGCCAGTAGTAGCCGGGACAGCCTATACCTTATTCAGTACTTC
CDR3 protein: CASSSRDSLYLIQYF
clone size: -
D gene: TRBD1
V gene: TRBV19
J gene: TRBJ2-4

CDR3 DNA: TGTGCCAGCAGCTTCGGGACAGGCTTCATGAACACTGAAGCTTTCTTT
CDR3 protein: CASSFGTGFMNTEAFF
clone size: -
D gene: TRBD1
V gene: TRBV7-9
J gene: TRBJ1-1

CDR3 DNA: TGTGCCAGCAGTGATTACAGGGGGAGGGAGCTGTTTTTT
CDR3 protein: CASSDYRGRELFF
clone size: -
D gene: TRBD1
V gene: TRBV25-1
J gene: TRBJ2-2

CDR3 DNA: TGCGCCAGCAGCCAAGGTAGGGGACAGAACTATGGCTACACCTTC
CDR3 protein: CASSQGRGQNYGYTF
clone size: -
D gene: TRBD1
V gene: TRBV4-3
J gene: TRBJ1-2

CDR3 DNA: TGTGCCATCAGTGACCAGACTAGCTACAATGAGCAGTTCTTC
CDR3 protein: CAISDQTSYNEQFF
clone size: -
D gene: -
V gene: TRBV10-3
J gene: TRBJ2-1

CDR3 DNA: TGCAGCGTGAGAGACAGGGGGCATGTTAATGAAAAACTGTTTTTT
CDR3 protein: CSVRDRGHVNEKLFF
clone size: -
D gene: TRBD1
V gene: TRBV29-1
J gene: TRBJ1-4

CDR3 DNA: TGTGCCAGCAGCGGGGCAGGATCGGATACGCAGTATTTT
CDR3 protein: CASSGAGSDTQYF
clone size: -
D gene: -
V gene: TRBV7-9
J gene: TRBJ2-3

CDR3 DNA: TGTGCCAGCAGTTACGGGAGGACCGATCAGCCCCAGCATTTT
CDR3 protein: CASSYGRTDQPQHF
clone size: -
D gene: -
V gene: TRBV6-5
J gene: TRBJ1-5

CDR3 DNA: TGTGCCAGTAGGAACTTGCTACTCCCTTCGTCACCCCTCCACTTT
CDR3 protein: CASRNLLLPSSPLHF
clone size: -
D gene: -
V gene: TRBV19
J gene: TRBJ1-6

CDR3 DNA: TGCGCCAGCAGCTTGGTTAGCGACTCCTACAATGAGCAGTTCTTC
CDR3 protein: CASSLVSDSYNEQFF
clone size: -
D gene: -
V gene: TRBV5-1
J gene: TRBJ2-1

CDR3 DNA: TGCAGCGCCGGCCGAAGGGGCCTAGACTATGGCTACACCTTC
CDR3 protein: CSAGRRGLDYGYTF
clone size: -
D gene: -
V gene: TRBV29-1
J gene: TRBJ1-2

CDR3 DNA: TGCGCCAGCAGCTCTCAACAGGGGGGTAGTGAAAAACTGTTTTTT
CDR3 protein: CASSSQQGGSEKLFF
clone size: -
D gene: TRBD1
V gene: TRBV5-1
J gene: TRBJ1-4

CDR3 DNA: TGTGCCAGTAGTACCCTGGATCCCCGAGGGGCCAAAAACATTCAGTACTTC
CDR3 protein: CASSTLDPRGAKNIQYF
clone size: -
D gene: -
V gene: TRBV19
J gene: TRBJ2-4

CDR3 DNA: TGTGCCAGCAGCGTAGACTCGGGACAGACCTATGGCTACACCTTC
CDR3 protein: CASSVDSGQTYGYTF
clone size: -
D gene: TRBD1
V gene: TRBV9
J gene: TRBJ1-2

CDR3 DNA: TGTGCCAGCAGTCTAAGAATCCGGGACTCCTCCTACAATGAGCAGTTCTTC
CDR3 protein: CASSLRIRDSSYNEQFF
clone size: -
D gene: -
V gene: TRBV27
J gene: TRBJ2-1

CDR3 DNA: TGTGCCAGCACCCAGCGCTTGAGCTCCTACAATGAGCAGTTCTTC
CDR3 protein: CASTQRLSSYNEQFF
clone size: -
D gene: -
V gene: TRBV28
J gene: TRBJ2-1

CDR3 DNA: TGTGCCAGCAAACTAGCGGATGCCTACGAGCAGTACTTC
CDR3 protein: CASKLADAYEQYF
clone size: -
D gene: TRBD2
V gene: TRBV11-1
J gene: TRBJ2-7

CDR3 DNA: TGCGCCAGCCTGGCCCTAAATGAGGATGAGCAGTTCTTC
CDR3 protein: CASLALNEDEQFF
clone size: once
D gene: -
V gene: TRBV5-1
J gene: TRBJ2-1

CDR3 DNA: TGTGCCAGCAGCGTACTAGCGGGCAAGTTCTTC
CDR3 protein: CASSVLAGKFF
clone size: -
D gene: TRBD2
V gene: TRBV28
J gene: TRBJ2-1

CDR3 DNA: TGTGCCAGCAGTCTAACAGGGGCCCAAAATCAGCCCCAGCATTTT
CDR3 protein: CASSLTGAQNQPQHF
clone size: -
D gene: TRBD1
V gene: TRBV27
J gene: TRBJ1-5

CDR3 DNA: TGTGCCAGCAGCAAAGCACGAGAGGGGGCTAGGAACGAGCAGTACTTC
CDR3 protein: CASSKAREGARNEQYF
clone size: few
D gene: -
V gene: TRBV21-1
J gene: TRBJ2-7

CDR3 DNA: TGCGCCAGCAAGGGGAATCCGGACACTGAAGCTTTCTTT
CDR3 protein: CASKGNPDTEAFF
clone size: few
D gene: -
V gene: TRBV10-1
J gene: TRBJ1-1

CDR3 DNA: TGTGCCAGCAGCCGGGACAGGGTGGATGAAAAACTGTTTTTT
CDR3 protein: CASSRDRVDEKLFF
clone size: few
D gene: TRBD1
V gene: TRBV5-4
J gene: TRBJ1-4

CDR3 DNA: TGTGCCAGCAGCCCGGCCCTTATTCTAGCGGGGGCAGGAGAGACACAGTACTTC
CDR3 protein: CASSPALILAGAGETQYF
clone size: once
D gene: TRBD2
V gene: TRBV5-4
J gene: TRBJ2-5

CDR3 DNA: TGTGCCACCAGCGGAACAGCGGCTGGGAACACCATATATTTT
CDR3 protein: CATSGTAAGNTIYF
clone size: -
D gene: -
V gene: TRBV15
J gene: TRBJ1-3

CDR3 DNA: TGTGCCAGCAGGACTTCGTCCTACGAGCAGTACTTC
CDR3 protein: CASRTSSYEQYF
clone size: -
D gene: -
V gene: TRBV7-9
J gene: TRBJ2-7

CDR3 DNA: TGTGCCAGCAGTCCTAGAGCGGGGGGGGACAAAAACATTCAGTACTTC
CDR3 protein: CASSPRAGGDKNIQYF
clone size: once
D gene: TRBD2
V gene: TRBV27
J gene: TRBJ2-4

CDR3 DNA: TGTGCCAGCAGTTTAGCCAGGGCTTCCTACAATGAGCAGTTCTTC
CDR3 protein: CASSLARASYNEQFF
clone size: -
D gene: -
V gene: TRBV28
J gene: TRBJ2-1

CDR3 DNA: TGCGCCAGCAGCCCCGTAACTAGCCGGCCCGCCGACTCCTACAATGAGCAGTTCTTC
CDR3 protein: CASSPVTSRPADSYNEQFF
clone size: -
D gene: -
V gene: TRBV4-3
J gene: TRBJ2-1

CDR3 DNA: TGTGCCAGCCGGATTTCCGGGACAGGGGGGGACACTGAAGCTTTCTTT
CDR3 protein: CASRISGTGGDTEAFF
clone size: -
D gene: TRBD1
V gene: TRBV28
J gene: TRBJ1-1

CDR3 DNA: TGTGCCAGCAGCTTCTGGGGCGGGGGGGCCATAGGAGAGACCCAGTACTTC
CDR3 protein: CASSFWGGGAIGETQYF
clone size: once
D gene: TRBD2
V gene: TRBV11-1
J gene: TRBJ2-5

CDR3 DNA: TGTGCCAGCAGTGACGCCGGGACTAGCGGATACGAGCAGTACTTC
CDR3 protein: CASSDAGTSGYEQYF
clone size: -
D gene: TRBD2
V gene: TRBV2
J gene: TRBJ2-7